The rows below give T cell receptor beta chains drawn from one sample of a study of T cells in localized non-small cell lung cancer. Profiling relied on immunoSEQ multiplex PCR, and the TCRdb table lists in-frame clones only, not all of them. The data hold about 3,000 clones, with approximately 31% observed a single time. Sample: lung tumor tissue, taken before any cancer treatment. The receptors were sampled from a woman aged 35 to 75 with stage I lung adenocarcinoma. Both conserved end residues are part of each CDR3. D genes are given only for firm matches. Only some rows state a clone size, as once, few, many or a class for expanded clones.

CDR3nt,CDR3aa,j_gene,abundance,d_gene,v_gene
TGTGCCAGTAGCCTGCCAAGGGGGACCCAGTACTTC,CASSLPRGTQYF,TRBJ2-5,NA,NA,TRBV19
TGTGCCTGGCTTAGGGGGAACTATGGCTACACCTTC,CAWLRGNYGYTF,TRBJ1-2,once,NA,TRBV30
TGTGCTAGTGGTGCAAGGGAGGGCACTGAAGCTTTCTTT,CASGAREGTEAFF,TRBJ1-1,few,NA,TRBV12-5
TGTGCCAGCAGCTTAGAGGGACACCTCGGGGGGACTGAAGCTTTCTTT,CASSLEGHLGGTEAFF,TRBJ1-1,medium-sized,NA,TRBV11-3
TGCGCCAGCAGCTTAGGGAACACGGGACTAGCGGGAGGGCCTGGGGCCAACGTCCTGACTTTC,CASSLGNTGLAGGPGANVLTF,TRBJ2-6,once,TRBD2,TRBV5-1
TGTGCCTGGAGAAATCAGGGTGGTCACGAGCAGTACTTC,CAWRNQGGHEQYF,TRBJ2-7,few,NA,TRBV30
TGTGCCAGCAGCAGCCTGACGGTGAACACTGAAGCTTTCTTT,CASSSLTVNTEAFF,TRBJ1-1,few,NA,TRBV11-3
TGTGCCACCAGCAGAGTTTCTGGGTTTAGTTCTGGAAAACTGTTTTTT,CATSRVSGFSSGKLFF,TRBJ1-4,NA,NA,TRBV15
TGTGCCAGCAGTTCGCGGGTCGGATTAGGACCTAACTATGGCTACACCTTC,CASSSRVGLGPNYGYTF,TRBJ1-2,NA,NA,TRBV28
TGCGCCAGCAGCTTGGCCAGTTCGACGGGAGGTAACGGGGAGCTGTTTTTT,CASSLASSTGGNGELFF,TRBJ2-2,NA,TRBD2,TRBV5-1
TGTGCCAGCAGCCAAGGAGGGCATAGCGGAAATTACAATGAGCAGTTCTTC,CASSQGGHSGNYNEQFF,TRBJ2-1,NA,NA,TRBV14
TGTGCCAGCAGCCTGGGGACATCGAACACCGGGGAGCTGTTTTTT,CASSLGTSNTGELFF,TRBJ2-2,few,NA,TRBV11-3
TGCGCCAGCAGCTTCTCCGGGACAGGGGATGGGGAGCAGTACTTC,CASSFSGTGDGEQYF,TRBJ2-7,NA,TRBD1,TRBV5-1
TGTGCCAGTAGCCGGACTAGCGGGAGGGAGGAGACCCAGTACTTC,CASSRTSGREETQYF,TRBJ2-5,NA,TRBD2,TRBV19
TGTGCCTGGAATCGGGGGGGTAACCAGCCCCAGCATTTT,CAWNRGGNQPQHF,TRBJ1-5,NA,NA,TRBV30
TGTGCCAGCAGGACCGGGACAAGTAATGAAAAACTGTTTTTT,CASRTGTSNEKLFF,TRBJ1-4,medium-sized,NA,TRBV6-8